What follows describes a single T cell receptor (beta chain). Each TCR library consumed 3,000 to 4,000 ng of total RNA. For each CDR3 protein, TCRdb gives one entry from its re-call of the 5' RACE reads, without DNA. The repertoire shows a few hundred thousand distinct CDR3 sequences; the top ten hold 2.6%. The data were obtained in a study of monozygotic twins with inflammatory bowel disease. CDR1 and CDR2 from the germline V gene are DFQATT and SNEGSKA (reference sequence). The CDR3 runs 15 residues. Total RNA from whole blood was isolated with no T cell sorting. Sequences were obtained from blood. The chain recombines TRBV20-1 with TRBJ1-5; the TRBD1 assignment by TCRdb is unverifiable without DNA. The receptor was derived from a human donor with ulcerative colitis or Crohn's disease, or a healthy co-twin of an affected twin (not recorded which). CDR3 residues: CSARWTGFGNQPQHF.